The clone carrying this T cell receptor (beta chain) was recorded once. What it recognizes is unknown. An Oncomine TCR Beta short-read assay was used to sequence the DNA from cultured CD4+ T cells. MiXCR, applied by TCRdb to the PCR reads, yields one record per CDR3 protein. The sample has roughly 17,000 distinct CDR3 sequences, around 40% seen once. The CDR3 runs to 16 residues. V lost 2 bases and J 3 bases, leaving 14 bases between the germline ends. Germline CDR1 reads LNHDA; CDR2 reads SQIVND (reference sequence). These data originate in a study of vaccination and CD4 T cells after COVID-19. Indicated treatment: approximately nine-day PBMC culture with coronavirus spike peptide pools or control peptides (ViraFEST assay). Cells were cultured for roughly 9 days, and then CD4+ T cells were isolated by negative selection.

The chain couples TRBV19 to TRBJ2-1, with TRBD2 as a possible D gene (6 bases). The clonotype originates from a human donor who had recovered from COVID-19. The sequencing here drew on CD4+ T cells from blood, cultured in vitro, taken before SARS-CoV-2 vaccination. DNA of the CDR3: TGTGCCAGTAGTATAAAGCGGCGGGGAGACTACAATGAGCAGTTCTTC. Translating it yields CASSIKRRGDYNEQFF. Full variable domain (remainder filled in from reference TRBV19 and TRBJ2-1): DGGITQSPKYLFRKEGQNVTLSCEQNLNHDAMYWYRQDPGQGLRLIYYSQIVNDFQKGDIAEGYSVSREKKESFPLTVTSAQKNPTAFYLCASSIKRRGDYNEQFFGPGTRLTVL.